Presented here are 10 T cell receptor beta chains from one specimen sequenced in a study of T cells in Graves' hyperthyroidism and ophthalmopathy. TCR beta CDR3 region amplification was performed from RNA transcripts. The HTBI primer set drove a first-round RT-PCR of the TCR CDR3. MiXCR, applied by TCRdb to the multiplex PCR reads, yields one record per CDR3 protein. Of 650,000 to 700,000 distinct CDR3 sequences detected, around 16% appear once; the ten largest clones hold about 16%. The material sequenced was blood. Receptors were obtained from a man aged 50-60 years with Graves' hyperthyroidism.

This clonotype was seen a handful of times. The chain employs TRBV5-1 and TRBJ2-5, with D perhaps given as TRBD1 or TRBD2 (5 bases each). Per the germline V gene, CDR1 is SGHRS and CDR2 is YFSETQ. Trimming shortened V by 3 bases and J by 5 bases, and 14 bases separated the two germline ends. CDR3 length equals 14 residues. In nucleotides, the CDR3 is TGCGCCAGCAGCTCCGGGACCGTTCTGGAGACCCAGTACTTC. This gives the protein CASSSGTVLETQYF.

This clonotype was counted only a few times. The chain carries TRBV19 and TRBJ1-2; D perhaps matches TRBD1 (5 bases). Per the germline V gene, CDR1 is LNHDA and CDR2 is SQIVND (reference sequence). V lost 0 bases, J lost 6 bases, and 17 bases lay in between. This CDR3 comprises 16 residues. The CDR3 region is CASSIDRQPFKDGYTF. The DNA of the CDR3 is TGTGCCAGTAGTATAGATCGACAGCCTTTCAAGGATGGCTACACCTTC. Looking up the rest from reference TRBV19 and TRBJ1-2 gives the full variable domain: DGGITQSPKYLFRKEGQNVTLSCEQNLNHDAMYWYRQDPGQGLRLIYYSQIVNDFQKGDIAEGYSVSREKKESFPLTVTSAQKNPTAFYLCASSIDRQPFKDGYTFGSGTRLTVV.

This clonotype occurred a few times. This sequence joins TRBV18 and TRBJ2-7; 8 nucleotides line up with TRBD1. V was clipped by 6 bases and J by 1 base; unmatched bases: 8. CDR1 is KGHSH, CDR2 LQKENI, per germline. CDR3 length: 15 residues. CDR3 DNA sequence: TGTGCCAGCTCTCCCGTCGGGACAGGATCCTACGAGCAGTACTTC. Translated, it gives CASSPVGTGSYEQYF.

The rearrangement links TRBV7-9 to TRBJ1-2; D is undetermined. The CDR3 is 15 residues long. The germline V gene encodes CDR1 SEHNR and CDR2 FQNEAQ (reference sequence). V was pared by 1 base and J by 4 bases, with 13 bases between. The CDR3 reads CASSLVETNFYGYTF. CDR3 sequence (DNA): TGTGCCAGCAGCTTAGTTGAGACAAACTTCTATGGCTACACCTTC.

The sample holds many counts of this clonotype. The chain carries TRBV7-2 and TRBJ2-3; 11 bases match TRBD1. J gave up 7 bases and V 7 bases, and 10 bases lay outside the gene matches. The CDR3 consists of 15 residues. Germline-derived CDR1 and CDR2 are SGHTA and FQGNSA. The CDR3, as DNA: TGTGCCAGCACCCTTGGACAGGGGGCTATTTATACGCAGTATTTT. Protein sequence: CASTLGQGAIYTQYF.

This clonotype was seen ten or more times. This chain connects TRBV27 to TRBJ2-7; D possibly uses TRBD1 or TRBD2 (6 bases each). Per germline, CDR1 MNHEY and CDR2 SMNVEV (reference sequence). The V end was cut by 3 bases, the J end by 3 bases, with 15 bases between. This CDR3 region has 15 residues. In DNA form, the CDR3 reads TGTGCCAGCAGTTTTACGGGGGCATCGTACTACGAGCAGTACTTC. Protein sequence: CASSFTGASYYEQYF.

In this sample, this clonotype turned up many times. The V gene is TRBV6-7, the J gene TRBJ1-3; D uncertain. TRBV6-7 is assigned to the ORF class and has an uncertain function. V gave up 9 bases and J gave up 3 bases, with 21 bases separating them. CDR3 size: 16 residues. The CDR3 DNA sequence: TGTGCCAGTACGAAGGATGTAAGAGAAGGTGGAAACACCATATATTTT. Translating it yields CASTKDVREGGNTIYF.

This clonotype has at least ten counts. The chain combines TRBV14 with TRBJ1-1; D is perhaps TRBD1 (5 bases). CDR3 length: 15 residues. The V end was cut by 6 bases, the J end by 0 bases, with 14 bases between. Germline V gene lookup returns CDR1 SGHDN and CDR2 FVKESK. CDR3 sequence reads: CASRPKDILNTEAFF. The CDR3 bases are TGTGCCAGCAGACCTAAGGACATCCTGAACACTGAAGCTTTCTTT. Using reference TRBV14 and TRBJ1-1 for the parts outside the CDR3, the full variable domain is EAGVTQFPSHSVIEKGQTVTLRCDPISGHDNLYWYRRVMGKEIKFLLHFVKESKQDESGMPNNRFLAERTGGTYSTLKVQPAELEDSGVYFCASRPKDILNTEAFFGQGTRLTVV.

This clonotype was observed at least ten times. This chain uses TRBV12-3 or TRBV12-4 with TRBJ2-4; weak D call: TRBD1 (6 bases). Trimming removed 6 bases from V and 0 bases from J, with 15 bases in between. The CDR3 is 16 amino acids. DNA for the CDR3: TGTGCCAGCAGCGGCGCCCAGGGGCTAGCCAAAAACATTCAGTACTTC. Its translation is CASSGAQGLAKNIQYF.

This clonotype was observed at least ten times. The chain combines TRBV7-9 with TRBJ2-1; 8 bases match TRBD2. The length of the CDR3 is 18 residues. Germline V gives CDR1 SEHNR, CDR2 FQNEAQ (reference sequence). J gave up 5 bases and V 2 bases, and 14 bases lay outside the gene matches. CDR3 sequence (DNA): TGTGCCAGCAGCTTACCCCGAGGAGCGGGAGAAAGGAACAATGAGCAGTTCTTC. Translating it yields CASSLPRGAGERNNEQFF.